Sequencing of this TCR beta chain was carried out in a study of T cell responses to AZD1222 COVID-19 vaccine. Remarks on this clone: The antigen is unknown.

V shed 6 bases and J shed 1 base, with 9 bases lying between them. CDR3 length equals 13 residues. CDR1 is LNHDA, CDR2 SQIVND, per germline (reference sequence). Overall study findings and caveats: Vaccine-related CD4 TCRs covered spike, predominating at 160-218 and 743-854. Seropositive at baseline were only a handful of AZD1222 recipients. Recipients of two AZD1222 doses showed rising Spike-specific TCR breadth and depth.

Data came from immunoSEQ multiplex PCR; TCRdb stores just in-frame clones and leaves some out. The data hold fewer than 150,000 clones, with over 90% observed a single time. The receptor's source is an adult in good health. The chain recombines TRBV19 with TRBJ1-1, with D unresolved. Sequenced here: peripheral blood, sampled on day 0 of AZD1222 vaccination. The CDR3 sequence: CASRRYRNTEAFF. The DNA of the CDR3 is TGTGCCAGTAGGAGATACAGGAACACTGAAGCTTTCTTT.